Reported below is one T cell receptor (beta chain). Its antigen is currently unknown. These data are taken from a study of cytomegalovirus exposure and HLA in healthy donors. The study's findings and limits: Being productive about 87% or about 30% of the time was typical of most TCR beta V segments in an earlier analysis. CMV serostatus was the only immune exposure information that was available.

The PCR had 60 Vbeta and 13 Jbeta primers. Repertoires were generated with immunoSEQ multiplex PCR, while TCRdb's copy carries only in-frame clones and drops some. The sample records approximately 150,000 clones, over 70% being singletons. Trimming took 3 bases from V and 5 from J, leaving 13 bases between them. CDR3 length: 15 amino acids. CDR1 MDHEN and CDR2 SYDVKM come from the germline V gene. Sequenced: PBMCs. This sequence was found in a man aged 50 or older in good health and CMV-seropositive. J is TRBJ1-4 and V is TRBV28, with D possibly TRBD1 on 6 matching bases. For the CDR3, the DNA is TGTGCCAGCAGTTTTGGGGGCCCTTTGAATGAAAAACTGTTTTTT. Translated, it gives CASSFGGPLNEKLFF.